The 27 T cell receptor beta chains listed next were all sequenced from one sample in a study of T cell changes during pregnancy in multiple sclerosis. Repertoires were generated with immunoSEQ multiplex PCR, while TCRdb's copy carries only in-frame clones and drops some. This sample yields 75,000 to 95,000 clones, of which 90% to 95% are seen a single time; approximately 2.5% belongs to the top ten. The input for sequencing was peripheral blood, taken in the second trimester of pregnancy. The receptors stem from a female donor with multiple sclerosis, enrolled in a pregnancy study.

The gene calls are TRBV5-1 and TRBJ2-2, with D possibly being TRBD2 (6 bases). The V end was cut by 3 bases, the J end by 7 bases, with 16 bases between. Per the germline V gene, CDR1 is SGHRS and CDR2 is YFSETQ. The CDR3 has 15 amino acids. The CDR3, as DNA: TGCGCCAGCAGCTCAGCGCAGGGACTCAGCGGGGAGCTGTTTTTT. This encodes CASSSAQGLSGELFF.

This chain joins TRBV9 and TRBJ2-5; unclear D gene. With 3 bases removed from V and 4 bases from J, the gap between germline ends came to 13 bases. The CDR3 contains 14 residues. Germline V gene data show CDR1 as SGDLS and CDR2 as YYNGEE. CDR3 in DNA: TGTGCCAGCAGCGGAAGTGAGCCTGTAGAGACCCAGTACTTC. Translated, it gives CASSGSEPVETQYF.

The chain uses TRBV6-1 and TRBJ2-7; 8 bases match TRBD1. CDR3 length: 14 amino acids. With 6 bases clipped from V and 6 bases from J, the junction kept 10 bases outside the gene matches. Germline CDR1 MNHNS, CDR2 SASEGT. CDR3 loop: CASSLQGGDREQYF. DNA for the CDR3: TGTGCCAGCAGCCTACAGGGGGGTGACCGCGAGCAGTACTTC.

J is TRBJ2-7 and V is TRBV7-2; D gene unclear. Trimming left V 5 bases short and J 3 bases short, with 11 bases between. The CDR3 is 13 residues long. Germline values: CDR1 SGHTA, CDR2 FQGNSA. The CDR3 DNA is TGTGCCAGCAGCGCCGAACTTGGCTACGAGCAGTACTTC. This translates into CASSAELGYEQYF.

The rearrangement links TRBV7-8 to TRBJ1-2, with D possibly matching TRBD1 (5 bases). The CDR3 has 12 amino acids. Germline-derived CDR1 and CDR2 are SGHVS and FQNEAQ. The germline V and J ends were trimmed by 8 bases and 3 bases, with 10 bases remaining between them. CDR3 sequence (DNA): TGTGCCAGCTCTACGGGGGACTATGGCTACACCTTC. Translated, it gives CASSTGDYGYTF. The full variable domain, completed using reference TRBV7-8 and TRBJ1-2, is GAGVSQSPRYKVAKRGQDVALRCDPISGHVSLFWYQQALGQGPEFLTYFQNEAQLDKSGLPSDRFFAERPEGSVSTLKIQRTQQEDSAVYLCASSTGDYGYTFGSGTRLTVV.

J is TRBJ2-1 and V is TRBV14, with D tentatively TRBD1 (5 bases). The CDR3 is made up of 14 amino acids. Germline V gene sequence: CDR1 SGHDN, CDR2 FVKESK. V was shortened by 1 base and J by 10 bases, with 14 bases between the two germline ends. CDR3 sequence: CASSQAGSWTEQFF. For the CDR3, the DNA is TGTGCCAGCAGCCAAGCGGGTTCTTGGACAGAGCAGTTCTTC.

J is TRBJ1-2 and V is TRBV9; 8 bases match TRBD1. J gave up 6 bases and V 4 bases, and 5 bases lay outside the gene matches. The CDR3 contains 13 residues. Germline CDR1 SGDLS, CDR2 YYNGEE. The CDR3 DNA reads TGTGCCAGCAGCCCCGGGACAGGCCATGGCTACACCTTC. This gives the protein CASSPGTGHGYTF.

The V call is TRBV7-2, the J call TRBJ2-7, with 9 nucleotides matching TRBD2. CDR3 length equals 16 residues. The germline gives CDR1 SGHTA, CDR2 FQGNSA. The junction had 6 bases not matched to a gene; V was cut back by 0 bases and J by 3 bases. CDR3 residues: CASSLASAGGGYEQYF. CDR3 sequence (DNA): TGTGCCAGCAGCTTAGCGTCGGCGGGGGGGGGCTACGAGCAGTACTTC.

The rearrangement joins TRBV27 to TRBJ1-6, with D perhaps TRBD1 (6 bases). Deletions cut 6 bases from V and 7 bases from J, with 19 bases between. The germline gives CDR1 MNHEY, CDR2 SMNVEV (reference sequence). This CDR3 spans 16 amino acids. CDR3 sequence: CASRIWAGALNSPLHF. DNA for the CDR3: TGTGCCAGCAGAATATGGGCAGGGGCTTTGAATTCACCCCTCCACTTT.

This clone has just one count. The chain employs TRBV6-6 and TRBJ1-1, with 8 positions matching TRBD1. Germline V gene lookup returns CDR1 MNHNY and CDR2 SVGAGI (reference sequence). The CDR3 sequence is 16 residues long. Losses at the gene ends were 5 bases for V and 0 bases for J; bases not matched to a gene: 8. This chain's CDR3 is CASSVDRDHMNTEAFF. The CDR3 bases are TGTGCCAGCAGTGTGGACAGGGACCACATGAACACTGAAGCTTTCTTT.

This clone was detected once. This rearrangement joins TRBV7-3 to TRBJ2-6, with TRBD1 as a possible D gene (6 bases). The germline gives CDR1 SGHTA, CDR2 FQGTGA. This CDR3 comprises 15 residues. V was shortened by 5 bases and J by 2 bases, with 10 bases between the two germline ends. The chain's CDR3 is CASSTNRAGANVLTF. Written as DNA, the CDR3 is TGTGCCAGCAGCACCAACAGGGCTGGGGCCAACGTCCTGACTTTC.

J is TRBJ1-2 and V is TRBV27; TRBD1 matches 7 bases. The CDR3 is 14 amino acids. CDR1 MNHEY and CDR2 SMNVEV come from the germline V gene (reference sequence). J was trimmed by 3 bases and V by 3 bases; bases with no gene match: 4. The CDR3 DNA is TGTGCCAGCAGTTTCACAGGGGTAGACTATGGCTACACCTTC. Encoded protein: CASSFTGVDYGYTF.

The CDR3 here is CASSEQGTVYDEQFF. The DNA of the CDR3 is TGTGCCAGCAGTGAACAGGGGACCGTTTATGATGAGCAGTTCTTC. The rearrangement uses TRBV2 and TRBJ2-1, with D tentatively TRBD1 (6 bases). The CDR3 contains 15 residues. The V end was cut by 2 bases, the J end by 8 bases, with 16 bases between. Germline V lookup: CDR1 SNHLY, CDR2 FYNNEI.

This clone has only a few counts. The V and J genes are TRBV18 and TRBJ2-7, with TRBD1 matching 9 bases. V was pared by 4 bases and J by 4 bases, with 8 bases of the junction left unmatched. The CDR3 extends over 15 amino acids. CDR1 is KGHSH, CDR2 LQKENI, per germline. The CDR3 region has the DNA TGTGCCAGCTCACAGACGACAGGGGGAAAATACGAGCAGTACTTC. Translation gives CASSQTTGGKYEQYF.

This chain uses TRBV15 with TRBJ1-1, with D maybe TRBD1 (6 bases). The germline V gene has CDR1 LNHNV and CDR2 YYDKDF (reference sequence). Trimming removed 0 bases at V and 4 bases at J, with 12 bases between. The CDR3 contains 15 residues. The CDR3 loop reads CATSRDVLGGTEAFF. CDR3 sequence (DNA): TGTGCCACCAGCAGAGATGTACTAGGGGGCACTGAAGCTTTCTTT.

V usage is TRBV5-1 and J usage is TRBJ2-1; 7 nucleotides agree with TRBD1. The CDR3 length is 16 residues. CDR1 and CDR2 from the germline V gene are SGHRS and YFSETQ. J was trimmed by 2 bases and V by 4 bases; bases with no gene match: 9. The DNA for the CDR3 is TGCGCCAGCAGCGAGTTTGGGACAGTCACCTACAATGAGCAGTTCTTC. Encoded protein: CASSEFGTVTYNEQFF.

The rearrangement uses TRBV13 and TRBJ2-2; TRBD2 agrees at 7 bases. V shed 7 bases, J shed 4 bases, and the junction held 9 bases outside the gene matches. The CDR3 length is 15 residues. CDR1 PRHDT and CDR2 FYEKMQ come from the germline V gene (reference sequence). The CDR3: CASTLVGRATGELFF. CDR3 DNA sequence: TGTGCCAGCACCCTAGTGGGGAGGGCCACCGGGGAGCTGTTTTTT.

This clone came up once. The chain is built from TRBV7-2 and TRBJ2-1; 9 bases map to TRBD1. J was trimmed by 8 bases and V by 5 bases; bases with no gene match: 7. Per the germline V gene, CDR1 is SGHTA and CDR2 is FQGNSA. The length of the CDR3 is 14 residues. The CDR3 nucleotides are TGTGCCAGCAGCCAAGACAGGGGGAAAGATGAGCAGTTCTTC. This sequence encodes CASSQDRGKDEQFF. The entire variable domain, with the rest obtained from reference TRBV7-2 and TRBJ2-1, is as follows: GAGVSQSPSNKVTEKGKDVELRCDPISGHTALYWYRQSLGQGLEFLIYFQGNSAPDKSGLPSDRFSAERTGGSVSTLTIQRTQQEDSAVYLCASSQDRGKDEQFFGPGTRLTVL.

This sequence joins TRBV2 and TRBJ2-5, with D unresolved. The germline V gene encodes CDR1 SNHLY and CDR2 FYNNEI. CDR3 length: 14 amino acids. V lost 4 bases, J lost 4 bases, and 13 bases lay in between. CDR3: CASSAYAARETQYF. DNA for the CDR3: TGTGCCAGCAGTGCTTACGCTGCTAGAGAGACCCAGTACTTC.

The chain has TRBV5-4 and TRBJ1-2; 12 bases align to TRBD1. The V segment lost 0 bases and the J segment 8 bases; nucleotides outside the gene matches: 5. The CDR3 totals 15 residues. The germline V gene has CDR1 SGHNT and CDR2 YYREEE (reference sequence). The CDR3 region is CASSLGGQGAQGYTF. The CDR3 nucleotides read TGTGCCAGCAGCTTGGGGGGACAGGGGGCGCAAGGCTACACCTTC.

This CDR3 is CASSVNSNEQFF. The DNA of the CDR3 is TGTGCCAGCAGCGTCAACAGCAATGAGCAGTTCTTC. The rearrangement uses TRBV9 and TRBJ2-1, with no clear D. CDR1 and CDR2 (germline): SGDLS, YYNGEE. The CDR3 runs to 12 residues. Trimming removed 2 bases from V and 6 bases from J, with 6 bases in between.

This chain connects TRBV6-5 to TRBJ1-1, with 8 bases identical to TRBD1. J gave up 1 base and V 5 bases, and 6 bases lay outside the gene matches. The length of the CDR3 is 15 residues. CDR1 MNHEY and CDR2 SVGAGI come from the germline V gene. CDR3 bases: TGTGCCAGCAGTCCCCGCGACAGGGGGAACACTGAAGCTTTCTTT. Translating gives CASSPRDRGNTEAFF.

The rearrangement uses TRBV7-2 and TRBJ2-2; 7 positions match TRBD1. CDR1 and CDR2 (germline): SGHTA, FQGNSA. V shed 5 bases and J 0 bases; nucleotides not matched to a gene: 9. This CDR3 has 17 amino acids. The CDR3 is CASSPIDRVANTGELFF. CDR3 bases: TGTGCCAGCAGCCCAATAGACAGGGTCGCGAACACCGGGGAGCTGTTTTTT.

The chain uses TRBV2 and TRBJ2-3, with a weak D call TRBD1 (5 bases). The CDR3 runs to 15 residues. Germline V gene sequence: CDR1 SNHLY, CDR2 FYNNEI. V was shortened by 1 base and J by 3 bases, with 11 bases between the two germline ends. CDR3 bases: TGTGCCAGCAGTGAAGGGCAGGGTTTGACAGATACGCAGTATTTT. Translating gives CASSEGQGLTDTQYF.

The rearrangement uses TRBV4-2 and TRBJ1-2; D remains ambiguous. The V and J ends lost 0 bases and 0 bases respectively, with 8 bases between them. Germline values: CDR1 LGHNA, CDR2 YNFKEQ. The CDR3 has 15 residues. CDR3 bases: TGTGCCAGCAGCCAAGACGCCGCTACTAACTATGGCTACACCTTC. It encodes CASSQDAATNYGYTF.

CDR3 nucleotide sequence: TGTGCCAGCAGCGTTTACGGGACAGGGGGTGAAAAACTGTTTTTT. Its translation: CASSVYGTGGEKLFF. The chain recombines TRBV9 with TRBJ1-4; TRBD1 matches at 11 bases. J was trimmed by 7 bases and V by 2 bases; bases with no gene match: 4. Germline values: CDR1 SGDLS, CDR2 YYNGEE. The CDR3 runs to 15 residues. The variable domain in full, with the rest retrieved from reference TRBV9 and TRBJ1-4, is DSGVTQTPKHLITATGQRVTLRCSPRSGDLSVYWYQQSLDQGLQFLIQYYNGEERAKGNILERFSAQQFPDLHSELNLSSLELGDSALYFCASSVYGTGGEKLFFGSGTQLSVL.

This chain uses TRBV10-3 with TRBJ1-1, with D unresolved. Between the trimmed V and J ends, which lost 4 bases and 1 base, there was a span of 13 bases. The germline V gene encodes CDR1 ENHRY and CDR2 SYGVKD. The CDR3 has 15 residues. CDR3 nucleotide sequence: TGTGCCATCAGTGGTCTTGGCAGTTCGAACACTGAAGCTTTCTTT. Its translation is CAISGLGSSNTEAFF.